The source of this T cell receptor (beta chain) is a study of cytomegalovirus exposure and HLA in healthy donors. In the study overall: Approximately 83 million unique TCRs from HLA-typed donors were held in an early data release.

Study-level findings and limits: Across donors, presence/absence analyses took sequencing depth to be roughly uniform. A later analysis linked a missense DCLRE1C variant to TCR beta V- and J-gene trimming.

The PCR used 60 Vbeta and 13 Jbeta primers. Sequencing used immunoSEQ multiplex PCR; TCRdb keeps in-frame clones, though not all of them. Of approximately 190,000 clones listed, over 65% are singletons. With respect to this clone: The antigen is not known.

From germline, CDR1 is SEHNR and CDR2 FQNEAQ (reference sequence). Unmatched junction bases numbered 9, after V lost 7 bases and J lost 0 bases. This CDR3 spans 16 amino acids. The specimen was PBMCs. The receptor's source is a woman between 45 and 60 years old in good health and CMV-seropositive. This sequence joins TRBV7-9 and TRBJ2-1, with 7 bases matching TRBD2. The CDR3 reads CASTTGGYRSYNEQFF. The DNA of the CDR3 is TGTGCCAGCACTACGGGGGGTTACCGCTCCTACAATGAGCAGTTCTTC.